Following are 27 T cell receptor beta chains from one sample sequenced in a study of blood T cell repertoires in COVID-19. This table comes from immunoSEQ multiplex PCR, and its TCRdb copy is limited to in-frame clones, with some not included. The top ten clones hold 0.53% of a sample with some 200,000 clones, about nine tenths of them seen once. Sequenced: peripheral blood. The source is a man aged 50 to 60 with acute or convalescent COVID-19.

The chain uses TRBV5-6 and TRBJ2-3, with TRBD2 as a possible D gene (5 bases). Germline CDR1 and CDR2: SGHDT and YYEEEE. V lost 5 bases and J lost 0, with 7 bases in between. The CDR3 is 13 amino acids. CDR3 residues: CASRRVSTDTQYF. The DNA for the CDR3 is TGTGCCAGCAGGAGGGTCAGCACAGATACGCAGTATTTT.

The sample holds one count of this clone. J is TRBJ1-5 and V is TRBV15, with D hard to call. CDR1 and CDR2 from the germline V gene are LNHNV and YYDKDF (reference sequence). V lost 9 bases, J lost 5 bases, and 14 bases lay in between. The CDR3 has 13 residues. CDR3 protein: CATRSKDYQPQHF. The CDR3 region has the DNA TGTGCCACTCGTTCTAAAGACTATCAGCCCCAGCATTTT.

This sequence joins TRBV19 and TRBJ1-4; 10 bases align to TRBD1. The germline V gene encodes CDR1 LNHDA and CDR2 SQIVND (reference sequence). V lost 7 bases to trimming and J lost 6 bases; unmatched junction nucleotides: 5. This CDR3 region has 14 residues. The CDR3 DNA reads TGTGCCAGTATTTCCGGGACAGGGGATGAAAAACTGTTTTTT. This codes for CASISGTGDEKLFF.

This chain connects TRBV7-8 to TRBJ1-2, with 7 bases aligning to TRBD1. The germline V gene encodes CDR1 SGHVS and CDR2 FQNEAQ. The CDR3 contains 14 residues. V was clipped by 3 bases and J by 2 bases; unmatched bases: 3. This CDR3 is CASSLTGQNYGYTF. In DNA, the CDR3 is TGTGCCAGCAGCTTGACGGGACAGAACTATGGCTACACCTTC.

This clone was seen a handful of times. The chain uses TRBV28 and TRBJ2-2; a weak D match, TRBD1 (5 bases). The CDR3 loop spans 14 amino acids. Germline V gene data show CDR1 as MDHEN and CDR2 as SYDVKM. The V end was cut by 7 bases, the J end by 3 bases, with 12 bases between. The CDR3 region has the DNA TGTGCCAGCACCTGGGGCAGTTACACCGGGGAGCTGTTTTTT. Its translation: CASTWGSYTGELFF.

The CDR3 nucleotides are TGTGCCAGCATCCATCCACCCCTGGGGACTGGGGCCCAGTACTTC. Translated: CASIHPPLGTGAQYF. The chain recombines TRBV21-1 with TRBJ2-5; the D call of TRBD2 is as the table states it, not checked on the DNA. TRBV21-1 is a documented pseudogene. The CDR3 contains 15 residues.

The V and J genes are TRBV19 and TRBJ2-7, with TRBD2 matching 13 bases. Trimming took 5 bases from V and 3 from J; bases not matched to a gene: 16. CDR3 length: 19 amino acids. Germline-derived CDR1 and CDR2 are LNHDA and SQIVND (reference sequence). The CDR3 DNA follows: TGTGCCAGTAGTTCCTCTATTACCCCGGGACTAGCGGGATTCTACGAGCAGTACTTC. It is translated as CASSSSITPGLAGFYEQYF. Full variable domain (missing parts from reference TRBV19 and TRBJ2-7): DGGITQSPKYLFRKEGQNVTLSCEQNLNHDAMYWYRQDPGQGLRLIYYSQIVNDFQKGDIAEGYSVSREKKESFPLTVTSAQKNPTAFYLCASSSSITPGLAGFYEQYFGPGTRLTVT.

The chain carries TRBV10-1 and TRBJ1-4; perhaps TRBD1 as D (5 bases). V lost 8 bases, J lost 8 bases, and 12 bases lay in between. CDR1 WNHNN and CDR2 SYGVQD come from the germline V gene (reference sequence). The CDR3 runs 12 residues. In DNA, the CDR3 is TGCGCCAGCCGAGCAGGGAACGAAAAACTGTTTTTT. Amino acid sequence: CASRAGNEKLFF.

Only a few counts were recorded for this clone. The chain couples TRBV6-5 to TRBJ1-2; perhaps TRBD1 as D (5 bases). V was cut by 5 bases and J by 5 bases, with 9 bases left in between. This CDR3 region has 12 residues. Germline V lookup: CDR1 MNHEY, CDR2 SVGAGI. The CDR3 region has the DNA TGTGCCAGCAGTCGGGGGATTTATGGCTACACCTTC. Translation gives CASSRGIYGYTF.

In DNA, the CDR3 is TGTGCCGGGCTAGGGACTAGCGGATACGACAATGAGCAGTTCTTC. It yields the protein CAGLGTSGYDNEQFF. The rearrangement uses TRBV2 and TRBJ2-1; 11 bases match TRBD2. Germline lookup yields CDR1 SNHLY and CDR2 FYNNEI. V trimming: 11 bases; J trimming: 5 bases; junction bases outside the gene matches: 11. There are 15 residues in the CDR3.

This clone came up a few times. The rearrangement links TRBV4-2 to TRBJ1-2; D possibly corresponds to TRBD1 (5 bases). Trimming cost V 0 bases and J 4 bases, with 15 bases left between them. In germline, CDR1 is LGHNA, CDR2 YNFKEQ. This CDR3 has 16 residues. In DNA form, the CDR3 reads TGTGCCAGCAGCCAAGATCTCGCGGGGCTTACCTATGGCTACACCTTC. It specifies CASSQDLAGLTYGYTF.

The chain combines TRBV6-2 or TRBV6-3 with TRBJ2-3; 7 nucleotides match TRBD1. The CDR3 spans 15 residues. The V gene end was trimmed by 2 bases and the J gene end by 0 bases; junction bases not matched to a gene: 2. Germline CDR1 is MNHEY and CDR2 is SVGEGT. The CDR3 DNA follows: TGTGCCAGCAGTTACGACAGGGCCAGCACAGATACGCAGTATTTT. Protein product: CASSYDRASTDTQYF.

The chain recombines TRBV5-1 with TRBJ2-1, with TRBD2 identical over 11 bases. With V trimmed by 2 bases and J by 7 bases, 8 bases remained unmatched. The CDR3 has 16 residues. Germline V CDR1 and CDR2: SGHRS, YFSETQ. The CDR3 DNA reads TGCGCCAGCAGCTTCGGGCTAGCGGGGGGTCGAAATGAGCAGTTCTTC. Its translation: CASSFGLAGGRNEQFF.

The CDR3 bases are TGTGCCAGCAGCCAAGTGGAACAGGTCCAAGAGACCCAGTACTTC. Encoded protein: CASSQVEQVQETQYF. The rearrangement joins TRBV3-1 (or the pseudogene TRBV3-2) to TRBJ2-5, with TRBD1 as a possible D gene (5 bases). Germline CDR1 LGHDT, CDR2 YNNKEL (reference sequence). The CDR3 consists of 15 residues. Trimming removed 1 base from V and 1 base from J, with 10 bases in between.

The chain recombines TRBV29-1 with TRBJ1-2; 8 bases are shared with TRBD1. The CDR3 covers 13 residues. With V trimmed by 4 bases and J by 7 bases, 8 bases remained unmatched. The germline V gene has CDR1 SQVTM and CDR2 ANQGSEA. This chain's CDR3 is CSVVAQGAGGYTF. The CDR3 DNA follows: TGCAGCGTTGTGGCTCAGGGGGCCGGTGGCTACACCTTC.

The chain combines TRBV5-1 with TRBJ2-7, with TRBD2 matching 12 bases. The germline gives CDR1 SGHRS, CDR2 YFSETQ. CDR3 length equals 16 residues. V gave up 6 bases and J gave up 2 bases; unmatched junction bases: 9. The chain's CDR3 is CASKSSPSGRAYEQYF. CDR3 DNA sequence: TGCGCCAGCAAGTCCTCCCCTAGCGGGAGGGCCTACGAGCAGTACTTC.

V gene TRBV28 combines with J gene TRBJ2-3; the match to TRBD1 covers 8 bases. Germline-derived CDR1 and CDR2 are MDHEN and SYDVKM. J lost 2 bases, V lost 6 bases, and 4 bases had no gene match. The CDR3 is made up of 14 amino acids. The CDR3 region has the DNA TGTGCCAGCAGACGGACAGGGCCCACAGATACGCAGTATTTT. Its protein is CASRRTGPTDTQYF.

This sequence joins TRBV11-3 and TRBJ2-1; 10 bases agree with TRBD2. The V segment lost 0 bases and the J segment 9 bases; nucleotides outside the gene matches: 2. The CDR3 contains 14 residues. Germline V gene sequence: CDR1 SGHNT, CDR2 YENEEA. The CDR3 protein is CASSLDGTSVEQFF. CDR3 bases: TGTGCCAGCAGCTTAGACGGGACTAGCGTTGAGCAGTTCTTC. Variable domain in full (rest from reference TRBV11-3 and TRBJ2-1): EAGVVQSPRYKIIEKKQPVAFWCNPISGHNTLYWYLQNLGQGPELLIRYENEEAVDDSQLPKDRFSAERLKGVDSTLKIQPAELGDSAVYLCASSLDGTSVEQFFGPGTRLTVL.

The chain is built from TRBV6-6 and TRBJ2-7; D perhaps matches TRBD2 (5 bases). CDR3 length: 12 amino acids. V was trimmed by 6 bases and J by 2 bases, leaving 8 bases between them. In germline, CDR1 is MNHNY, CDR2 SVGAGI (reference sequence). CDR3 sequence: CASSTGAYEQYF. The CDR3 nucleotides read TGTGCCAGCAGCACCGGGGCCTACGAGCAGTACTTC.

This clone was recorded once. The V gene is TRBV23-1, the J gene TRBJ2-7, with 7 bases lining up with TRBD1. TRBV23-1 belongs to the ORF category, with a function that is uncertain. V was pared by 4 bases and J by 4 bases, with 7 bases of the junction left unmatched. The length of the CDR3 is 14 residues. CDR3 region: CASSPTQGKYEQYV. CDR3 DNA sequence: TGCGCCAGCAGTCCCACACAGGGGAAGTACGAGCAGTACGTC.

The genes are TRBV19 and TRBJ1-5, with D perhaps TRBD1 (6 bases). Trimming took 7 bases from V and 9 from J, leaving 10 bases between them. The CDR3 contains 11 residues. The V gene's germline CDR1 is LNHDA and CDR2 SQIVND (reference sequence). For the CDR3, the DNA is TGTGCCAGTAAGATGACAGGGCCCCAGCATTTT. This encodes CASKMTGPQHF.

The J gene is TRBJ2-5, the V gene TRBV5-5, with TRBD1 matching 8 bases. Germline V CDR1 and CDR2: SGHKS, YYEKEE (reference sequence). Unmatched junction bases numbered 7, after V lost 5 bases and J lost 4 bases. The CDR3 has 14 amino acids. Here the CDR3 DNA reads TGTGCCAGCAGACGGACAGGGATGGGAGAGACCCAGTACTTC. This gives the protein CASRRTGMGETQYF.

This chain links TRBV10-3 with TRBJ2-1, with D perhaps matching TRBD2 (6 bases). The germline V gene encodes CDR1 ENHRY and CDR2 SYGVKD. The CDR3 sequence is 17 residues long. V was clipped by 4 bases and J by 5 bases, with 21 bases between them. CDR3 in DNA: TGTGCCATCAGTGGGGAGGTCGGAAGTCCCTTAAACAATGAGCAGTTCTTC. It encodes CAISGEVGSPLNNEQFF.

The rearrangement joins TRBV10-3 to TRBJ1-6; 8 nucleotides align to TRBD1. The V gene end was trimmed by 10 bases and the J gene end by 7 bases; junction bases not matched to a gene: 3. The CDR3 is made up of 12 amino acids. The germline gives CDR1 ENHRY, CDR2 SYGVKD. For the CDR3, the DNA is TGTGCCACGGGACAGGAGAATTCACCCCTCCACTTT. Translating gives CATGQENSPLHF.

The J gene is TRBJ1-2, the V gene TRBV18, with 9 bases aligning to TRBD1. The CDR3 sequence is 13 residues long. V was pared by 3 bases and J by 8 bases, with 4 bases of the junction left unmatched. The germline gives CDR1 KGHSH, CDR2 LQKENI. The CDR3 here is CASSPRTGAGYTF. For the CDR3, the DNA is TGTGCCAGCTCACCCCGGACAGGGGCGGGCTACACCTTC.

This clone was observed once. V is TRBV13 and J is TRBJ1-4; no definite D call. Looked up from germline, CDR1 is PRHDT and CDR2 is FYEKMQ (reference sequence). The V end was cut by 5 bases, the J end by 5 bases, with 18 bases between. The CDR3 covers 16 residues. This CDR3 is CASSPRGGGSNEKLFF. The DNA of the CDR3 is TGTGCCAGCAGCCCCCGGGGAGGAGGGTCCAATGAAAAACTGTTTTTT.

The rearrangement uses TRBV28 and TRBJ1-3; no definite D call. The CDR3 is 14 residues long. Between the trimmed V and J ends, which lost 9 bases and 4 bases, there was a span of 16 bases. Germline CDR1 MDHEN, CDR2 SYDVKM. The CDR3 region is CASLSAFEGNTIYF. CDR3 DNA: TGTGCCAGTTTGAGCGCATTCGAAGGAAACACCATATATTTT.